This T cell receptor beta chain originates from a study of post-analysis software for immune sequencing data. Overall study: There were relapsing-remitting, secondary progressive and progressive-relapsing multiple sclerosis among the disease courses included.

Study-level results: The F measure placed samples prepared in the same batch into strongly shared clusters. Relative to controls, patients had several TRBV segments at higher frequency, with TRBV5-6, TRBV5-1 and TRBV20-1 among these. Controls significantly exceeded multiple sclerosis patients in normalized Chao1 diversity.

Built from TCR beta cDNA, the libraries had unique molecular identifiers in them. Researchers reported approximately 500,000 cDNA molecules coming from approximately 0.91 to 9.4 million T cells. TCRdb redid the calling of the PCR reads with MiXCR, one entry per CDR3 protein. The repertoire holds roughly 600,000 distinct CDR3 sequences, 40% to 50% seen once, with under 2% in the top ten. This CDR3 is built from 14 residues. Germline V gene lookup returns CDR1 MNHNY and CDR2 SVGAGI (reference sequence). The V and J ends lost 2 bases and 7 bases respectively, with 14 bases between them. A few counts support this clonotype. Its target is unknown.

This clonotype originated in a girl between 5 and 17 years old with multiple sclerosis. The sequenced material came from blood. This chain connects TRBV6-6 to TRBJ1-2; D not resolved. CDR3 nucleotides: TGTGCCAGCAGTTACCGCGGACCCGTGACTGGCTACACCTTC. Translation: CASSYRGPVTGYTF.